This entry is about one T cell receptor beta chain. Produced via immunoSEQ multiplex PCR; TCRdb's table is partial and in-frame only. The profile covers about 260,000 clones, with 70% to 90% appearing a single time and roughly 4% taken by the ten largest. The data stem from a study of blood T cell repertoires in COVID-19. Study summary: Italy, Spain and the United States were the sources of the convalescent and acute COVID-19 samples. The cDNA or gDNA used as material had been derived from T cells, B-cell-depleted T cells, or PBMCs.

The V gene's germline CDR1 is MDHEN and CDR2 SYDVKM. The CDR3 covers 15 residues. The V gene lost 4 bases and the J gene lost 0 bases, with 10 bases spanning the gap. The rearrangement joins TRBV28 to TRBJ2-4; D is possibly TRBD2 (6 bases). This receptor was identified in a man aged 18 to 29 with active or convalescent COVID-19. The sample was peripheral blood. In DNA, the CDR3 is TGTGCCAGCAGTTCCCCGGGGGTAGCCAAAAACATTCAGTACTTC. Protein sequence: CASSSPGVAKNIQYF.